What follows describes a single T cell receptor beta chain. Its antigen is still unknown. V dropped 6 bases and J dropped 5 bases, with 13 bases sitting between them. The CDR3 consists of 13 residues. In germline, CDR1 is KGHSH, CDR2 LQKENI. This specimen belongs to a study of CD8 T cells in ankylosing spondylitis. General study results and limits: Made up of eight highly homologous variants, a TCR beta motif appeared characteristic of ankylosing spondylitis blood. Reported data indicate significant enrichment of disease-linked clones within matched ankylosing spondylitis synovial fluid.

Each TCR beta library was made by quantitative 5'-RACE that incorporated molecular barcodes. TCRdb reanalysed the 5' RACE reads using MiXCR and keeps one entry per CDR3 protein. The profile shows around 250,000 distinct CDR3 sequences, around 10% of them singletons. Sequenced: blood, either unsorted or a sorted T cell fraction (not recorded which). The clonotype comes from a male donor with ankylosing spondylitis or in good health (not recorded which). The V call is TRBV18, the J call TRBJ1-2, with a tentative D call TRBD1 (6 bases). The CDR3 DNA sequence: TGTGCCAGCTCCCCCGGGGGCGGATATGGCTACACCTTC. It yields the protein CASSPGGGYGYTF.